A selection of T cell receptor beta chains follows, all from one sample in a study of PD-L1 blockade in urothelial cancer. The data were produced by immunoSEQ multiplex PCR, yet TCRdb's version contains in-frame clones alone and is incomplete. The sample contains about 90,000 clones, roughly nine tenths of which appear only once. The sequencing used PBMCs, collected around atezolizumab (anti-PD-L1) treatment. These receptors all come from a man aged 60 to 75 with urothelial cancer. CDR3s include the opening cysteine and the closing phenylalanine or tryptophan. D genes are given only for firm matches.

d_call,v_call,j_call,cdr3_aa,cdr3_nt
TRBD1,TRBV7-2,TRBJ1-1,CASSLGTGNADTEAFF,TGTGCCAGCAGCCTTGGGACAGGGAATGCTGACACTGAAGCTTTCTTT
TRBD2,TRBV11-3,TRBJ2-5,CASSLGRVSGGRETQYF,TGTGCCAGCAGCTTAGGTCGGGTTAGCGGGGGTCGGGAGACCCAGTACTTC
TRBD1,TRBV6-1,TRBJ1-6,CASSEGQIFSYNSPLHF,TGTGCCAGCAGTGAGGGACAGATTTTCTCCTATAATTCACCCCTCCACTTT
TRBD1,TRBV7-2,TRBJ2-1,CASSLSRGRRFF,TGTGCCAGCAGCTTAAGTAGGGGGCGCAGGTTCTTC
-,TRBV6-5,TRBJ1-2,CASSAGVYGYTF,TGTGCCAGCAGTGCAGGGGTCTATGGCTACACCTTC
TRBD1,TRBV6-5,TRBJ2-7,CASSTTGVLNEQYF,TGTGCCAGCAGCACGACAGGGGTTTTAAACGAGCAGTACTTC
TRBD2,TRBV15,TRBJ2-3,CATSRAEREAQYF,TGTGCCACCAGCAGGGCCGAGCGGGAGGCCCAGTATTTT
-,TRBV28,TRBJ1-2,CASSLSGRDYGYTF,TGTGCCAGCAGTTTATCAGGGAGGGACTATGGCTACACCTTC
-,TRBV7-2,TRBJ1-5,CASSQRGSGYQPQHF,TGTGCCAGCAGCCAGCGGGGCAGTGGATATCAGCCCCAGCATTTT
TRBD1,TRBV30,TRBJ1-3,CAWSLTGSGNTIYF,TGTGCCTGGAGTTTGACAGGGTCTGGAAACACCATATATTTT
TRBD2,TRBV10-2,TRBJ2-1,CASSRSSGETYNEQFF,TGCGCCAGCAGTCGCTCTAGCGGGGAAACTTACAATGAGCAGTTCTTC
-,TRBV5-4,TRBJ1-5,CASSLKGGNQPQHF,TGTGCCAGCAGCTTGAAGGGCGGGAATCAGCCCCAGCATTTT
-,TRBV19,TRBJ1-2,CASSIAPAPPRGYTF,TGTGCCAGTAGTATAGCCCCGGCCCCGCCGAGGGGCTACACCTTC
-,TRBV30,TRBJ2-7,CAYSPPGHGSYEQYF,TGTGCCTATAGCCCACCGGGACACGGTTCCTACGAGCAGTACTTC
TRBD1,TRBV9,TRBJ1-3,CASSARGANTIYF,TGTGCCAGCAGCGCCAGGGGGGCAAACACCATATATTTT
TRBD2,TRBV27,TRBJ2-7,CASSPLLLAGAYEQYF,TGTGCCAGCAGTCCCCTCTTACTAGCGGGAGCCTACGAGCAGTACTTC
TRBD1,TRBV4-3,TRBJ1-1,CASSHDRVMNTEAFF,TGCGCCAGCAGCCATGACAGGGTTATGAACACTGAAGCTTTCTTT
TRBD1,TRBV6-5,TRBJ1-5,CATLAPGGGQPQHF,TGTGCCACTCTCGCCCCAGGGGGCGGTCAGCCCCAGCATTTT
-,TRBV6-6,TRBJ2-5,CASSMVRGGETQYF,TGTGCCAGCAGCATGGTCAGGGGCGGTGAGACCCAGTACTTC